The 12 T cell receptor beta chains presented below share a single source sample, sequenced in a study of beta chain features in type 1 diabetes. What was sequenced were expressed TCRB transcripts, since all of the isolated RNA had been reverse transcribed. This table comes from immunoSEQ multiplex PCR, and its TCRdb copy is limited to in-frame clones, with some not included. The repertoire includes around 180,000 clones, around 13% of them detected once, and roughly 0.56% sits in the top ten. Sequenced sample: central memory CD4+ T cells from blood. These receptors came from a woman between 18 and 29 years old in good health.

The rearrangement joins TRBV5-6 to TRBJ2-5; 13 bases match TRBD2. With V trimmed by 4 bases and J by 1 base, 13 bases remained unmatched. The CDR3 has 19 amino acids. Germline V CDR1 and CDR2: SGHDT, YYEEEE. The CDR3 sequence is CASSATSGRASWTQETQYF. Written as DNA, the CDR3 is TGTGCCAGCAGCGCAACTAGCGGGAGGGCCAGTTGGACCCAAGAGACCCAGTACTTC. The full variable domain, in which reference TRBV5-6 and TRBJ2-5 provide the parts outside the CDR3, is DAGVTQSPTHLIKTRGQQVTLRCSPKSGHDTVSWYQQALGQGPQFIFQYYEEEERQRGNFPDRFSGHQFPNYSSELNVNALLLGDSALYLCASSATSGRASWTQETQYFGPGTRLLVL.

V gene TRBV7-3 combines with J gene TRBJ2-2, with TRBD2 as a possible D gene (5 bases). Germline assignment: CDR1 SGHTA and CDR2 FQGTGA. The CDR3 extends over 16 amino acids. The germline V and J ends were trimmed by 5 bases and 6 bases, with 19 bases remaining between them. This chain's CDR3 is CASSPSRGLGAGELFF. The CDR3, as DNA: TGTGCCAGCAGCCCCTCCCGAGGGTTGGGTGCCGGGGAGCTGTTTTTT.

The rearrangement uses TRBV30 and TRBJ1-5; 8 positions agree with TRBD1. With 2 bases clipped from V and 4 bases from J, the junction kept 1 base outside the gene matches. The CDR3 contains 13 residues. Germline CDR1 reads GTSNPN; CDR2 reads SVGIG (reference sequence). The CDR3 bases are TGTGCCTGGAGTAGACAGGGGAATCAGCCCCAGCATTTT. As protein: CAWSRQGNQPQHF.

The rearrangement joins TRBV28 to TRBJ1-1, with TRBD1 as a possible D gene (5 bases). CDR3 length: 14 residues. Germline-derived CDR1 and CDR2 are MDHEN and SYDVKM. V was clipped by 3 bases and J by 5 bases, with 13 bases between them. The CDR3 DNA reads as TGTGCCAGCAGTTTCGAGGGGAGGGGAACTGAAGCTTTCTTT. Translated, it gives CASSFEGRGTEAFF.

CDR3 protein: CASSLAPSGSTDTQYF. The CDR3 nucleotides read TGTGCCAGCAGCTTAGCTCCTAGCGGGAGCACAGATACGCAGTATTTT. The chain carries TRBV7-9 and TRBJ2-3; 8 nucleotides match TRBD2. Germline values: CDR1 SEHNR, CDR2 FQNEAQ (reference sequence). J was trimmed by 0 bases and V by 0 bases; bases with no gene match: 2. The CDR3 covers 16 residues.

The chain has TRBV11-1 and TRBJ2-2; 10 bases fit TRBD2. V gave up 2 bases and J gave up 7 bases; unmatched junction bases: 16. The length of the CDR3 is 19 residues. The V gene's germline CDR1 is SGHAT and CDR2 FQDESV (reference sequence). CDR3 region: CASSLSRWALAGRDGELFF. In DNA form, the CDR3 reads TGTGCCAGCAGCTTAAGTCGGTGGGCACTAGCGGGAAGGGACGGGGAGCTGTTTTTT.

This clone was seen only a few times. V gene TRBV6-6 combines with J gene TRBJ2-1, with D possibly TRBD1 on 5 matching bases. The CDR3 spans 14 residues. CDR1 and CDR2 from the germline V gene are MNHNY and SVGAGI (reference sequence). Trimming stripped 4 bases from V and 8 bases from J, with 15 bases between. The CDR3 DNA sequence: TGTGCCAGCAGTTTTGGTGGACAAGGCGATGAGCAGTTCTTC. Protein sequence: CASSFGGQGDEQFF.

This clone was observed a few times. The chain has TRBV18 and TRBJ2-1; the D gene is possibly TRBD2 (5 bases). This CDR3 is built from 15 residues. In germline, CDR1 is KGHSH, CDR2 LQKENI. Deletions cut 3 bases from V and 2 bases from J, with 11 bases between. The CDR3 loop is CASSPRAAAYNEQFF. The CDR3 DNA sequence: TGTGCCAGCTCACCTCGAGCGGCAGCCTACAATGAGCAGTTCTTC.

This sequence joins TRBV5-4 and TRBJ2-5; 7 bases agree with TRBD2. V lost 4 bases and J lost 4; bases outside the gene matches: 13. The CDR3 length is 16 residues. Germline CDR1 is SGHNT and CDR2 is YYREEE (reference sequence). Written as DNA, the CDR3 is TGTGCCAGCAGCCCACGGACTAGTGGTCTTTCAGAGACCCAGTACTTC. Protein: CASSPRTSGLSETQYF. The full variable domain, with the rest looked up from reference TRBV5-4 and TRBJ2-5, is ETGVTQSPTHLIKTRGQQVTLRCSSQSGHNTVSWYQQALGQGPQFIFQYYREEENGRGNFPPRFSGLQFPNYSSELNVNALELDDSALYLCASSPRTSGLSETQYFGPGTRLLVL.

This clone occurred a few times. V and J are TRBV5-1 and TRBJ2-1; 12 bases match TRBD2. The CDR3 runs 18 residues. V shed 0 bases, J shed 5 bases, and the junction held 9 bases outside the gene matches. Germline CDR1 SGHRS, CDR2 YFSETQ. This CDR3 is CASSLASTSGSKDNEQFF. The CDR3 nucleotides are TGCGCCAGCAGCTTGGCCTCGACTAGCGGGAGTAAGGACAATGAGCAGTTCTTC.

The rearrangement links TRBV6-5 to TRBJ2-7, with 11 nucleotides matching TRBD1. V gave up 6 bases and J gave up 7 bases; unmatched junction bases: 8. Germline assignment: CDR1 MNHEY and CDR2 SVGAGI. CDR3 length equals 14 residues. The CDR3 sequence is CASRRDRGDWEQYF. The CDR3, as DNA: TGTGCCAGCAGGCGGGACAGGGGGGATTGGGAGCAGTACTTC.

The rearrangement uses TRBV11-2 and TRBJ2-4; TRBD1 matches at 9 bases. The germline CDR1 and CDR2 sequences are SGHAT and FQNNGV. The trim removed 4 bases at V and 0 bases at J, leaving 10 bases unmatched. The CDR3 is 18 residues long. The CDR3 bases are TGTGCCAGCAGCTCCTGGACAGGGGATTACTTAGCCAAAAACATTCAGTACTTC. Protein: CASSSWTGDYLAKNIQYF.